This T cell receptor beta chain was recorded in a study of cytomegalovirus exposure and HLA in healthy donors (dated by TCRdb to the late 2010s). Looking at the study overall: An earlier analysis of approximately 550 of the donors reported 276 Gb of sequence data and roughly 100 million unique TCR beta sequences from 150 million to 200 million T cells. Rather than drawing on any new phenotypic data, the later analysis identified candidate immune exposures from TCR beta sequences and the way those sequences occurred across donors. To predict cytomegalovirus infection status, the study combined high-throughput TCR immunosequencing, statistical association of individual TCRs with disease status, and machine learning. Roughly five DR-DQ haplotypes were treated as single units for association and clustering because of strong linkage in the cohort. Every repertoire in the discovery cohort had been generated on one and the same sequencing platform. Among the roughly 400 genotyped donors, approximately 77% belonged to the genetic ancestry cluster associated with self-reported Caucasian donors. An earlier analysis of roughly 580 of the donors used high-throughput TCR beta sequencing to judge whether each TCR beta V gene segment behaved as functional or pseudogenic. Along with the roughly 700-subject first cohort, a separate validation cohort of approximately 110 different subjects was used. The T cell repertoires of around 670 subjects were profiled by immunosequencing and related to cytomegalovirus serostatus. Donor age, sex, ethnicity and CMV serostatus were collected together with the repertoire data. An early release that covered roughly 600 HLA-typed donors contained approximately 300 gigabases of sequencing data and 70 million to 100 million unique TCR sequences. A later analysis re-examined previously published TCR beta repertoires from 610 or so donors and added high-resolution HLA genotyping to investigate patterns of TCR occurrence. Typing coverage varied by locus: roughly 620-640 donors for A, B, C, DRB1 and DQB1; 500 to 550 for DQA1; over 600 for DPA1; approximately 470 for DPB1. Class I and class II HLA loci were covered by the typing at four-digit resolution. On average, 235,054 unique TCR beta nucleotide sequences were sequenced per donor among a few hundred genotyped donors of the cohort, with roughly 18% of those sequences being non-productive. The study was designed to test whether signatures of past pathogen exposure could be identified by cataloging public T cell receptors. A later genetic analysis took genome-wide SNP genotypes for 398 of the 666 donors and used that subset as a discovery cohort. Overall study results and their limits: When HLA alleles, especially DR and DQ, strongly co-occurred, attributing TCR associations to individual alleles was difficult. A later analysis reported that several top co-occurrence clusters appeared linked to parvovirus B19, influenza, CMV and Epstein-Barr virus. Most TCR sequences were observed very rarely across donors, whereas some public TCRs were present in many individuals. Roughly uniform sequencing depth across donors was assumed in presence/absence analyses, although this assumption may not hold. The classifier was reported to diagnose cytomegalovirus status with high specificity and sensitivity in both the original and validation cohorts. In a later genetic analysis, a missense DCLRE1C variant was associated with V-gene and J-gene trimming of TCR beta chains, and the association was replicated in an independent cohort. Over 15 rarely observed V segments, including chromosome 9 orphons, were excluded from the earlier analysis of about 600 of the donors because counts were too low. In a later genetic analysis, fewer N-insertions in productive TCRs were reported among donors in an Asian-associated ancestry cluster than the approximately 710-donor mean. According to a later analysis, most CMV-associated TCR beta chains appeared to be HLA-restricted, and the HLA associations seemed to be driven largely by CMV exposure. A further reported finding was that TCR beta sequences accurately predicted the HLA-A and HLA-B alleles for most subjects in the first cohort. The study gave a list of 150 to 200 TCR beta chains associated with cytomegalovirus. The cohort was sequenced for TCR beta chains only, and without alpha or paired-chain data the features that could be detected were limited. Three of the identified cytomegalovirus-associated TCR beta chains were confirmed in vitro to be specific for cytomegalovirus antigens. In a later analysis, TCR association rates were found to vary across HLA loci, with the most associated TCRs seen for DRB1 alleles and the fewest for HLA-C alleles. Because some donors lacked HLA typing at each locus, the association tests relied only on the typed subset. A group of highly shared sequence variants was considered likely to be a technical artifact of the sequencing pipeline. According to the authors, the approach could potentially be generalized to other disease states and immunological phenotypes. Correlated functional status among segregating V segments might reflect linkage disequilibrium, but an unknown experimental factor could not be ruled out. Some IMGT-functional V segments, including TRBV6-2 and TRBV6-3, could not be distinguished by the 87-base-pair reads and were therefore excluded. Specific HLA alleles were associated with 16,951 TCR beta sequences at a false discovery rate of 0.05 in a later analysis. An earlier analysis of around 500 of the donors showed that most TCR beta V segments appeared in productive rearrangements either about 90% or about 30% of the time, which broadly matched IMGT annotations. In a later analysis, HLA-associated TCR beta chains were found to be more clonally expanded and to have lower generation probabilities than equally common non-associated chains. Immune exposure information for the cohort was limited to CMV serostatus.

About this clone: No cognate antigen has been identified for it. No quality values exist for individual bases; no much larger clone is one base distant.

The cohort consisted of hundreds of healthy bone marrow donors. All cohort members were sampled while nominally healthy, although unrecorded immune exposures were likely present. The donor was CMV seronegative and was included in the group of under 450 seronegative cohort members. A peripheral blood sample was provided by each donor, and peripheral blood mononuclear cells were used for TCR beta sequencing. The Qiagen DNeasy Blood Extraction Kit was used to extract genomic DNA from the blood cell samples. The library was obtained by the immunoSEQ multiplex PCR assay. For the multiplex PCR, a mixture combining 60 forward primers for TCR Vbeta segments and 13 reverse primers for TCR Jbeta segments was used. Amplification of the CDR3 region of rearranged TCR beta genes was performed with a multiplex PCR assay on genomic DNA. Amplified TCR beta libraries were sequenced as 87-base-pair reads on the Illumina HiSeq System. Under the source paper's analysis protocol: A later analysis tallied 75 million to 95 million unique TCR beta chains across the 640 or so repertoires, and about 12 million of those chains were shared by two or more donors. To remove PCR and sequencing errors, raw reads were error-corrected and collapsed into unique sequences using a nearest-neighbor algorithm that merged closely related sequences. V, D and J gene segments were assigned by aligning CDR3 sequences to IMGT reference sequences. Each retained sequence needed at least a six-nucleotide match to both a V gene segment and a J gene segment. Rearrangements were called productive when the CDR3 lacked stop codons and stayed in frame with V and J; all others were non-productive. CDR3 was defined by IMGT convention, running from the second conserved V-encoded cysteine to the conserved J-encoded phenylalanine. The earlier analysis of about 500 of the donors excluded sequences that lacked an unambiguous match to a single V gene segment. An earlier analysis of 587 of the donors classified V segments as functional when productive rearrangements were above 56.7% and as segregating when the standard deviation between donors was above 5%. A statistical classification framework was built to diagnose cytomegalovirus status from the catalog of TCR beta chain sequences. V and J gene assignment, in a later analysis, came from comparing TCR nucleotide sequences with IMGT/GENE-DB human TR gene sequences. In a later analysis, CDR3 sequences and most-parsimonious VDJ recombination scenarios were assigned using the TCRdist pipeline. In a later analysis, each TCR beta chain was defined by its CDR3 amino acid sequence together with its V-gene family, and reads lacking a unique V-gene family were excluded. In a later analysis, around 600 highly shared, low-generation-probability nucleotide sequences were removed to address suspected cross-contamination and a sequencing artifact. A later analysis calculated a clonal expansion index for each public chain from normalized within-repertoire ranks of inferred template counts. In a later analysis, generation probabilities were computed using a VDJ recombination model fitted to out-of-frame rearrangements, and the results were checked against IGoR. Hypergeometric tests were used in a later analysis to score TCR-TCR, TCR-HLA and TCR-CMV co-occurrence, with a repertoire-size bias correction applied to the TCR pairs. In a later analysis, false discovery rates were estimated by permuting HLA or CMV assignments 20 times. A later analysis grouped co-occurring TCRs with DBSCAN, adding TCRdist sequence similarity when clustering within HLA-allele-positive subsets. Repertoires with fewer than 30,000 or more than 120,000 public chains were left out of co-occurrence clustering, as were about five repertoires with anomalous nucleotide sharing. Imported from immuneACCESS, the table was reduced by TCRdb to in-frame sequences with V and J called. These copies leave out some clones; in studies compared against another copy, an unresolved V gene accounts for under half, and the cause of the remainder is not known. D and trimming come from the DNA, and the V and J calls and clone size come from that table. Here the sample has 170,000 or so clones; approximately 84% occur a single time. The ten largest clonotypes hold 4.5% to 5.5% of the sample.

As encoded in the germline V gene, CDR1 is SGHDN while CDR2 is FVKESK. Spanning cysteine to phenylalanine, the CDR3 consists of 15 amino acids. Only the CDR3 part of the read is kept: 45 bases, read in frame from the first base. V is pruned by 4 bases and J by 7 bases, leaving 7 bases of the junction without a gene match. This clonotype was sampled from a man between 18 and 35 years old in good health and CMV-seronegative. The sequence is built from TRBV14 and TRBJ2-1, with 10 bases aligning to TRBD2. Sequenced sample: PBMCs. The CDR3 has the sequence CASSRAAGGPNEQFF. The bases read TGTGCCAGCAGCCGAGCAGCGGGAGGGCCGAATGAGCAGTTCTTC.